A single sample is the source of the 13 T cell receptor beta chains below, sequenced in a study of control samples from healthy donors and cancer patients. TCRdb's copy holds only in-frame clones and misses some; the assay was immunoSEQ multiplex PCR. The sample yields around 130,000 clones, 85% to 90% seen once. The specimen sequenced was blood. These receptors came from a man under 40 in good health.

The V and J genes are TRBV13 and TRBJ2-1; possibly TRBD1 for D (5 bases). Trimming stripped 4 bases from V and 6 bases from J, with 16 bases between. CDR1 and CDR2 (germline): PRHDT, FYEKMQ (reference sequence). The CDR3 extends over 15 amino acids. This chain's CDR3 is CASSSSLSGRNEQFF. In DNA, the CDR3 is TGTGCCAGCAGCTCAAGCCTCTCAGGGCGCAATGAGCAGTTCTTC.

This clone was observed a handful of times. This rearrangement joins TRBV24-1 to TRBJ2-1; 7 bases match TRBD2. V was clipped by 5 bases and J by 9 bases; unmatched bases: 9. Per germline, CDR1 KGHDR and CDR2 SFDVKD. This CDR3 comprises 14 residues. This CDR3 is CATSAATSVGEQFF. For the CDR3, the DNA is TGTGCCACCAGTGCCGCTACTAGCGTCGGTGAGCAGTTCTTC.

In the case of this clone: The junction departs from the called germline gene at one end, perhaps through a read error. The genes are TRBV11-3 and TRBJ2-7; D is uncertain. Germline V gene lookup returns CDR1 SGHNT and CDR2 YENEEA. The CDR3 length is 12 residues. CDR3 residues: CASSLGSLEQYF. Here the CDR3 DNA reads TGTGCCAGCAGCTTGGGCAGCCTGGAGCAATACTTC.

This chain connects TRBV11-2 to TRBJ2-4; 12 bases fit TRBD1. This CDR3 spans 18 amino acids. Germline trimming cut 5 bases from V and 1 base from J; bases unmatched to any gene: 9. CDR1 and CDR2 from the germline V gene are SGHAT and FQNNGV. CDR3 in amino acids: CASSPKGTGGFAKNIQYF. CDR3 nucleotides: TGTGCCAGCAGCCCAAAAGGGACAGGGGGCTTTGCCAAAAACATTCAGTACTTC.

The chain carries TRBV4-2 and TRBJ1-3; D is unresolved. Germline V gene data show CDR1 as LGHNA and CDR2 as YNFKEQ. The CDR3 extends over 16 amino acids. V lost 0 bases and J lost 2, with 11 bases in between. DNA of the CDR3: TGTGCCAGCAGCCAAGAGGTCGTCGCAGCTGGAAACACCATATATTTT. It codes for CASSQEVVAAGNTIYF.

The chain joins TRBV2 to TRBJ2-3; D is unclear. This CDR3 comprises 11 residues. Germline assignment: CDR1 SNHLY and CDR2 FYNNEI. V was trimmed by 9 bases and J by 5 bases, leaving 9 bases between them. The CDR3: CASLRRDTQYF. CDR3 nucleotides: TGTGCCAGTCTCCGCCGAGATACGCAGTATTTT.

The rearrangement links TRBV18 to TRBJ2-5; D is ambiguous. Germline CDR1 KGHSH, CDR2 LQKENI. V was clipped by 3 bases and J by 5 bases, with 10 bases between them. The CDR3 has 13 residues. Here the CDR3 DNA reads TGTGCCAGCTCACCCTCATCTGGGGAGACCCAGTACTTC. It specifies CASSPSSGETQYF.

The gene calls are TRBV4-1 and TRBJ1-2; TRBD1 is a possible D gene (6 bases). The CDR3 contains 16 residues. Germline CDR1 reads MGHRA; CDR2 reads YSYEKL. V gave up 3 bases and J gave up 8 bases, with 22 bases separating them. The CDR3 region has the DNA TGCGCCAGCAGCCACGGGTGGGGGGCACCGGGTGAAGGCTACACCTTC. Translation gives CASSHGWGAPGEGYTF.

The chain is built from TRBV10-3 and TRBJ1-5; unclear D gene. CDR1 and CDR2 (germline): ENHRY, SYGVKD. V was cut by 11 bases and J by 0 bases, with 14 bases left in between. CDR3 size: 14 residues. CDR3 sequence (DNA): TGTGCCGCAACGGCGGACCTTAGCAATCAGCCCCAGCATTTT. Its translation is CAATADLSNQPQHF.

This clone is a singleton in its sample. This chain uses TRBV7-7 with TRBJ2-1, with 10 bases identical to TRBD2. CDR1 and CDR2 (germline): SSHAT, FNYEAQ (reference sequence). The V segment lost 3 bases and the J segment 5 bases; nucleotides outside the gene matches: 4. The CDR3 is 15 amino acids. The CDR3 region is CASSFRLAGHNEQFF. The CDR3 DNA reads as TGTGCCAGCAGCTTCAGACTAGCGGGTCACAATGAGCAGTTCTTC.

The V gene is TRBV7-2, the J gene TRBJ1-6; no definite D call. V was pared by 1 base and J by 9 bases, with 10 bases between. CDR1 and CDR2 from the germline V gene are SGHTA and FQGNSA. The CDR3 has 14 residues. CDR3 sequence reads: CASSLGDWASPLHF. CDR3 sequence (DNA): TGTGCCAGCAGCTTAGGGGATTGGGCTTCACCCCTCCACTTT.

The chain has TRBV12-3 or TRBV12-4 and TRBJ1-6; TRBD1 matches 7 bases. CDR3 length equals 13 residues. V dropped 6 bases and J dropped 7; count of bases not matched to a gene: 3. The chain's CDR3 is CASRGQRNSPLHF. In DNA form, the CDR3 reads TGTGCCAGCAGGGGACAGAGGAATTCACCCCTCCACTTT.

The chain has TRBV5-1 and TRBJ1-4, with 8 bases that match TRBD1. J lost 5 bases, V lost 7 bases, and 4 bases had no gene match. Germline V gene sequence: CDR1 SGHRS, CDR2 YFSETQ. The CDR3 has 13 residues. This CDR3 reads CASRQGLNEKLFF. The DNA for the CDR3 is TGCGCCAGCCGACAGGGGTTGAATGAAAAACTGTTTTTT.